This T cell receptor beta chain was obtained from a study of shared clonotypes between healthy human individuals. Overall study results and limits: A handful of donors shared about 5% of their naive CD4 clonotypes.

The table came from immunoSEQ multiplex PCR; TCRdb's copy has only in-frame clones and leaves some out. The sample has about 750,000 clones, 92% seen once; the top ten hold less than 25%. The CDR3 has 15 amino acids. Germline CDR1 and CDR2: MNHEY and SMNVEV (reference sequence). V dropped 6 bases and J dropped 4; count of bases not matched to a gene: 10. Only CD45RO-negative cells positively selected for CCR7 counted as naive CD8 cells, so terminally differentiated effector memory CD45RA+ cells were excluded. To note about this clone: The antigen is undetermined.

The sequenced material came from naive CD8+ T cells sorted from blood. This receptor was obtained from a man younger than 40 in good health. This sequence joins TRBV27 and TRBJ2-3; TRBD1 matches at 7 bases. CDR3 in DNA: TGTGCCAGCAGCCTTTTTACGGACAGGCCAGATACGCAGTATTTT. Its translation: CASSLFTDRPDTQYF.